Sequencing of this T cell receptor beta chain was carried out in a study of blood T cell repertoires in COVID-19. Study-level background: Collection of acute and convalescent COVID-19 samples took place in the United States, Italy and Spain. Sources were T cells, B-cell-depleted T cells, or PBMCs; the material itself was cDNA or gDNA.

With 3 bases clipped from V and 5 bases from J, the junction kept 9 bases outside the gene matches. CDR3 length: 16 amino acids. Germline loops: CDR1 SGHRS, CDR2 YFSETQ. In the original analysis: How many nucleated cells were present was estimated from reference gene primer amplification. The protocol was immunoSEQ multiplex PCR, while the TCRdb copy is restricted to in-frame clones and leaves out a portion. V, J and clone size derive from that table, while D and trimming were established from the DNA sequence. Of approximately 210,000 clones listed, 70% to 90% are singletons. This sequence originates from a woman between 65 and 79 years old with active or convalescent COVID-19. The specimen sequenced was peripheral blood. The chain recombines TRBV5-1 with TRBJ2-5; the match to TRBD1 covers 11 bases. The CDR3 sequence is CASSWTGTGGLETQYF. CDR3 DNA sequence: TGCGCCAGCAGCTGGACCGGGACAGGGGGATTGGAGACCCAGTACTTC. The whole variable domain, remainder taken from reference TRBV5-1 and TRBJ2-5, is KAGVTQTPRYLIKTRGQQVTLSCSPISGHRSVSWYQQTPGQGLQFLFEYFSETQRNKGNFPGRFSGRQFSNSRSEMNVSTLELGDSALYLCASSWTGTGGLETQYFGPGTRLLVL.